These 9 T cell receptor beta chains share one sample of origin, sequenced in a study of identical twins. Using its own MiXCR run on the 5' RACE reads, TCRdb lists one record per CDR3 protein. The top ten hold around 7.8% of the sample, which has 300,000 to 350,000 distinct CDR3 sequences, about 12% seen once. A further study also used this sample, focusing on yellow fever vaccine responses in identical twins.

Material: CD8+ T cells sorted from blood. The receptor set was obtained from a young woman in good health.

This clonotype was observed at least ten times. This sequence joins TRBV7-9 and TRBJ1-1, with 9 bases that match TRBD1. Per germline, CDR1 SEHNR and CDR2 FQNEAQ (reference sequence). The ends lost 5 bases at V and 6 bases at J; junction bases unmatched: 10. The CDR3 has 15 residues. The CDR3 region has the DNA TGTGCCAGCAGCCCCCTACAGGGGGCGAGGGCTGAAGCTTTCTTT. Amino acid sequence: CASSPLQGARAEAFF. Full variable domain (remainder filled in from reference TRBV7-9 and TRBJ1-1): DTGVSQNPRHKITKRGQNVTFRCDPISEHNRLYWYRQTLGQGPEFLTYFQNEAQLEKSRLLSDRFSAERPKGSFSTLEIQRTEQGDSAMYLCASSPLQGARAEAFFGQGTRLTVV.

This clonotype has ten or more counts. DNA for the CDR3: TGTGCCAGCAGCGTAGCTTTCGAGGGAGACTACGAGCAGTACTTC. Translation: CASSVAFEGDYEQYF. The J gene is TRBJ2-7, the V gene TRBV9, with D maybe TRBD2 (5 bases). The germline gives CDR1 SGDLS, CDR2 YYNGEE. The V gene lost 0 bases and the J gene lost 3 bases, with 13 bases spanning the gap. CDR3 length: 15 amino acids.

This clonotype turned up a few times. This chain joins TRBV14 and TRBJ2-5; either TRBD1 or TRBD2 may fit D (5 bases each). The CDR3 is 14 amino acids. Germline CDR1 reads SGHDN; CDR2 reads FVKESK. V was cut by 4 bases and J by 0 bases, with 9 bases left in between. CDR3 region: CASSPRGYQETQYF. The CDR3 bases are TGTGCCAGCAGCCCGAGGGGCTACCAAGAGACCCAGTACTTC.

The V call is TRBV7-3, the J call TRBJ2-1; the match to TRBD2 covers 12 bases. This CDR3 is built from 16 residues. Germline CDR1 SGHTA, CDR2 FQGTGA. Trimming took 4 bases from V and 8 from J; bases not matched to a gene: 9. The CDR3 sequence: CASSSSSGRAFDEQFF. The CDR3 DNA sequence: TGTGCCAGCAGCTCCTCTAGCGGGAGGGCCTTTGATGAGCAGTTCTTC.

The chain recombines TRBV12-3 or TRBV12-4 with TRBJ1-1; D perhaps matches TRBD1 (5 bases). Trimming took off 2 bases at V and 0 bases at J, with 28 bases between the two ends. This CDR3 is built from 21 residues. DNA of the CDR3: TGTGCCAGCAGTTTACTCAAATGGGGTGGGGCCGGCAACTACATGAACACTGAAGCTTTCTTT. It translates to CASSLLKWGGAGNYMNTEAFF.

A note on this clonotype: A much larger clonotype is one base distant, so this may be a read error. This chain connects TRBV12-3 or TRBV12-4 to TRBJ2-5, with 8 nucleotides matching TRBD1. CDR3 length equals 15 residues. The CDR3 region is CSSSGQGRVQETQYF. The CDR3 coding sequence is TGTTCCAGCAGTGGACAGGGCAGGGTTCAAGAGACCCAGTACTTC.

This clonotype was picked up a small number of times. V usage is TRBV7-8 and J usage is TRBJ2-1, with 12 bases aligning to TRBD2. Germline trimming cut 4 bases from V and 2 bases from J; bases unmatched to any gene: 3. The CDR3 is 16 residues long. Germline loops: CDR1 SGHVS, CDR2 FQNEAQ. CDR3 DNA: TGTGCCAGCAGCTCTTGGACTAGCGGGACCTACAATGAGCAGTTCTTC. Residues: CASSSWTSGTYNEQFF.

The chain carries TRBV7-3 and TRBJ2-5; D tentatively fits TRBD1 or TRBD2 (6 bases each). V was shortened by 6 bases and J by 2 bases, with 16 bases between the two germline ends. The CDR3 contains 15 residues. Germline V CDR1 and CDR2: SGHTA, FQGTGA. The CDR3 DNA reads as TGTGCCAGCAGTATTGGAGGGGGGATTCAAGAGACCCAGTACTTC. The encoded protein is CASSIGGGIQETQYF.

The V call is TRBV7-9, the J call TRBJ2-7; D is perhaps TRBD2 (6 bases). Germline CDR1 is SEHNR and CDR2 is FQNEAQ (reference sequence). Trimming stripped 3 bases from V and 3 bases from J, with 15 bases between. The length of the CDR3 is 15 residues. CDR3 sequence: CASSLVGGRFYEQYF. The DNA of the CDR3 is TGTGCCAGCAGCTTGGTGGGGGGTCGCTTCTACGAGCAGTACTTC. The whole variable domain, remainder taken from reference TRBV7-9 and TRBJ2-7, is DTGVSQNPRHKITKRGQNVTFRCDPISEHNRLYWYRQTLGQGPEFLTYFQNEAQLEKSRLLSDRFSAERPKGSFSTLEIQRTEQGDSAMYLCASSLVGGRFYEQYFGPGTRLTVT.